This TCR beta chain was identified during a study of T cells after posttransplantation cyclophosphamide. Generated by immunoSEQ multiplex PCR, the TCRdb table keeps only in-frame clones and is missing some. Among roughly 9,800 clones listed, around 84% were seen once. The CDR3 loop spans 15 amino acids. Germline V CDR1 and CDR2: SGHAT, FQDESV (reference sequence). V was clipped by 3 bases and J by 2 bases, with 10 bases between them. Busulfan-fludarabine conditioning, marrow transplant, and cyclophosphamide on days +3 and +4 were administered. Study-wide results and caveats: Donor-recipient repertoire similarity was low at 1-2 months, rising over year one. Recipient CMV seropositivity and CMV reactivation strongly tracked TRB clonality. Skin or GI-infiltrating T cells shared few TRB sequences with blood.

Worth noting for this clone: Its specificity is unknown.

The chain joins TRBV11-1 to TRBJ2-2; a possible D gene is TRBD1 (5 bases). Material: PBMCs, obtained approximately 1,900 days after a stem cell transplant with posttransplant cyclophosphamide. This clonotype was sampled from a female patient in her thirties or forties who received an allogeneic stem cell transplant from a related donor, was CMV-positive, and had no GVHD. Some T cells may have originated in the graft donor. This CDR3 is CASSFYDRNTGELFF. In nucleotides, the CDR3 is TGTGCCAGCAGCTTTTACGACAGAAACACCGGGGAGCTGTTTTTT.